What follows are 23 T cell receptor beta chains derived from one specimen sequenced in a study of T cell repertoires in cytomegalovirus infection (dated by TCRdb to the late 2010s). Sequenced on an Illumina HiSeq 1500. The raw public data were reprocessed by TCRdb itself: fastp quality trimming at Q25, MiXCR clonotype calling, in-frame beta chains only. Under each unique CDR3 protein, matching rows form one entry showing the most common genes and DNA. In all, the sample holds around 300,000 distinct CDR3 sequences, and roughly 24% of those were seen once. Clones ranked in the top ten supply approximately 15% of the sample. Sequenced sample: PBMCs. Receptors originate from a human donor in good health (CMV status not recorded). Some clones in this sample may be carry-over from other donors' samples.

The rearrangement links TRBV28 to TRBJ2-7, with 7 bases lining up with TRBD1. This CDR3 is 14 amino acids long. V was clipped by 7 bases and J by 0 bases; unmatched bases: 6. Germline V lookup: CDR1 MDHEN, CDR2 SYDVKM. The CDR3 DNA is TGTGCCAGCACCCAGGGGGTAGGCTCCTACGAGCAGTACTTC. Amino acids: CASTQGVGSYEQYF. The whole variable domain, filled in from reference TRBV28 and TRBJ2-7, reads DVKVTQSSRYLVKRTGEKVFLECVQDMDHENMFWYRQDPGLGLRLIYFSYDVKMKEKGDIPEGYSVSREKKERFSLILESASTNQTSMYLCASTQGVGSYEQYFGPGTRLTVT.

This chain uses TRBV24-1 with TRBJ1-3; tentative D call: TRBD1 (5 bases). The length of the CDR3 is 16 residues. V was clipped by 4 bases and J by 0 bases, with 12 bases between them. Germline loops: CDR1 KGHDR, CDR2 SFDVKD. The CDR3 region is CATSDPTGDSGNTIYF. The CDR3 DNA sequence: TGTGCCACCAGTGACCCCACAGGAGACTCTGGAAACACCATATATTTT.

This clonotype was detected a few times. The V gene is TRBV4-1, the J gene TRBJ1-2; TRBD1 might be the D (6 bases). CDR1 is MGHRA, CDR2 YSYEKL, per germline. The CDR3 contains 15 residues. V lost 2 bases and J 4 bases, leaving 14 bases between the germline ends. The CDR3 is CASSQQTGIGYGYTF. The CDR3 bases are TGCGCCAGCAGCCAACAAACAGGGATTGGCTATGGCTACACCTTC.

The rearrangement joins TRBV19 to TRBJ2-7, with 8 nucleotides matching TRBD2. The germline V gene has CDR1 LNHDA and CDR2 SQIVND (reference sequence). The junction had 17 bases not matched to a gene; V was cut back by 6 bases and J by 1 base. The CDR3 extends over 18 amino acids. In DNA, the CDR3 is TGTGCCAGTAGAACACCCGGGGGGGGAGATGGTCGTTCCTACGAGCAGTACTTC. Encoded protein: CASRTPGGGDGRSYEQYF.

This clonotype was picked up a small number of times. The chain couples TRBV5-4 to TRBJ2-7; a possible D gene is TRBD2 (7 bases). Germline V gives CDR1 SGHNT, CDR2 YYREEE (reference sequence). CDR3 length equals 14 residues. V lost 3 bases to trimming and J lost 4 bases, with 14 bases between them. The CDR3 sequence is CASSSGGRRYEQYF. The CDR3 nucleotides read TGTGCCAGCAGCTCGGGGGGCAGAAGGTACGAGCAGTACTTC. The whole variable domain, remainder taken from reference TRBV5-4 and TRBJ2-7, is ETGVTQSPTHLIKTRGQQVTLRCSSQSGHNTVSWYQQALGQGPQFIFQYYREEENGRGNFPPRFSGLQFPNYSSELNVNALELDDSALYLCASSSGGRRYEQYFGPGTRLTVT.

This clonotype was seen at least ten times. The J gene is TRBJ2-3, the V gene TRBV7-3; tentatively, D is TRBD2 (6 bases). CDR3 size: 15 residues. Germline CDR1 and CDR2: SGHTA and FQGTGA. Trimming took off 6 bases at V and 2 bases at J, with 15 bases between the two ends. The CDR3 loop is CASRRPGLNTDTQYF. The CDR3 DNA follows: TGTGCCAGCAGGCGTCCGGGACTCAACACAGATACGCAGTATTTT.

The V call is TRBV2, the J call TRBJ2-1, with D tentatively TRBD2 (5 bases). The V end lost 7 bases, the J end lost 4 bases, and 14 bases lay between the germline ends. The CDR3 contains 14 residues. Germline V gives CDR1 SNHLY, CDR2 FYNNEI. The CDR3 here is CASISGLAYNEQFF. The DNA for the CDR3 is TGTGCCAGCATCTCTGGACTGGCATACAATGAGCAGTTCTTC.

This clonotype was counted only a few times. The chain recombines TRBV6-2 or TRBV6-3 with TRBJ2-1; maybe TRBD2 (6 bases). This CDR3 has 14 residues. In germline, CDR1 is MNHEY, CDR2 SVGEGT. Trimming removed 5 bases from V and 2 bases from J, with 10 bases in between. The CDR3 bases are TGTGCCAGCAGTCGGGAGATCGCCTACAATGAGCAGTTCTTC. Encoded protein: CASSREIAYNEQFF.

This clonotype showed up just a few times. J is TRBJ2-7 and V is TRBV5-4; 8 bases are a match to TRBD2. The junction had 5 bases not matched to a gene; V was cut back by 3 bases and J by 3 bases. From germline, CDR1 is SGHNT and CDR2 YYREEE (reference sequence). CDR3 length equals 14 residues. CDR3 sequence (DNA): TGTGCCAGCAGCTCTCCCGGGACTAGCTACGAGCAGTACTTC. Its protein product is CASSSPGTSYEQYF.

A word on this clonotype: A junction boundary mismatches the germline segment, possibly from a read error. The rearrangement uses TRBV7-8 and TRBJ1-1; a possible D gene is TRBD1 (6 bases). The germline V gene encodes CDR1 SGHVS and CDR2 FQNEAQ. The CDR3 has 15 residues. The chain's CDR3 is CASSIRDRGGTEALF. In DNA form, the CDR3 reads TGTGCCAGCAGCATTCGGGACCGGGGGGGCACTGAAGCTCTCTTT.

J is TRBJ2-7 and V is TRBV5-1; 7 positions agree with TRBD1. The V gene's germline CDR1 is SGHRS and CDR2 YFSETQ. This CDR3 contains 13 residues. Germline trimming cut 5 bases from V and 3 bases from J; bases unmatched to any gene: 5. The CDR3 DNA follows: TGCGCCAGCAGTCCCACAGGGGTCTACGAGCAGTACTTC. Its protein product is CASSPTGVYEQYF.

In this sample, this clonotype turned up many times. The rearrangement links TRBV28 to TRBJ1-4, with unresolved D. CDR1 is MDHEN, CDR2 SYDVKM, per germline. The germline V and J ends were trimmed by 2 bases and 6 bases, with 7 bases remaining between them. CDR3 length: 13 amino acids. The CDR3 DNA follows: TGTGCCAGCAGTTTAGGGCAGGATGAAAAACTGTTTTTT. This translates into CASSLGQDEKLFF. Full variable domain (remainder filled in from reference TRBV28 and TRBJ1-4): DVKVTQSSRYLVKRTGEKVFLECVQDMDHENMFWYRQDPGLGLRLIYFSYDVKMKEKGDIPEGYSVSREKKERFSLILESASTNQTSMYLCASSLGQDEKLFFGSGTQLSVL.

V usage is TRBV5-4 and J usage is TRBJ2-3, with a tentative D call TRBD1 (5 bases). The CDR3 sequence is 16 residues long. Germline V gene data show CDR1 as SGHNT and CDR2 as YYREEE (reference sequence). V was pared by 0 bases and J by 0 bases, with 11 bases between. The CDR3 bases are TGTGCCAGCAGCTTGGATCCAGGGATAAGCACAGATACGCAGTATTTT. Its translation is CASSLDPGISTDTQYF.

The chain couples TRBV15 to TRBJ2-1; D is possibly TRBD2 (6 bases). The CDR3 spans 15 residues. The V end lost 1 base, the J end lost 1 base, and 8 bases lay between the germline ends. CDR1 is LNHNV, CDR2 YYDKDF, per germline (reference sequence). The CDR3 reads CATSRVAVSYNEQFF. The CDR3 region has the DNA TGTGCCACCAGCAGAGTAGCGGTTTCCTACAATGAGCAGTTCTTC.

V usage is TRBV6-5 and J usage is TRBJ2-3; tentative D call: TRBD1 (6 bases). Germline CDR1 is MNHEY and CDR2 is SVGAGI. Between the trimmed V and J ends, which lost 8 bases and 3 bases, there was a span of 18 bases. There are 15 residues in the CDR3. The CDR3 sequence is CASWARGFTTDTQYF. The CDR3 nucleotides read TGTGCCAGCTGGGCCAGGGGCTTTACGACAGATACGCAGTATTTT.

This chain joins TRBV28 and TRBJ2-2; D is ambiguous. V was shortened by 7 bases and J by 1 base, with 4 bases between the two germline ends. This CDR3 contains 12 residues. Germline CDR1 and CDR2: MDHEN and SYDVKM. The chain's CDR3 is CASIQNTGELFF. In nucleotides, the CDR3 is TGTGCCAGCATTCAGAACACCGGGGAGCTGTTTTTT.

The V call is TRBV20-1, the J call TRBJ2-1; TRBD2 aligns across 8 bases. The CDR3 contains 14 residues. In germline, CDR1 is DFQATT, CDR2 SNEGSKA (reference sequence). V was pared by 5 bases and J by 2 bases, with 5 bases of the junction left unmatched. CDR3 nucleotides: TGCAGTGCTCACACTAGCGGAGCCTACAATGAGCAGTTCTTC. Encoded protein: CSAHTSGAYNEQFF.

The CDR3 DNA follows: TGTGCCAGCAGTTTAGGGGACTCCGCCACGGCCCAGTACTTC. Protein: CASSLGDSATAQYF. The chain links TRBV28 to TRBJ2-5, with D tentatively TRBD2 (6 bases). The CDR3 runs 14 residues. The germline CDR1 and CDR2 sequences are MDHEN and SYDVKM. V was shortened by 2 bases and J by 9 bases, with 16 bases between the two germline ends.

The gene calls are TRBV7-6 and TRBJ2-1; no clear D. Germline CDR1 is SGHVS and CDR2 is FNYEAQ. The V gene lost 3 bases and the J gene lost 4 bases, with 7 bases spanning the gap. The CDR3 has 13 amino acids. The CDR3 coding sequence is TGTGCCAGCAGCTTCCGGAATTACAATGAGCAGTTCTTC. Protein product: CASSFRNYNEQFF.

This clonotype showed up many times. This CDR3 is CASSFGLAGEITGELFF. The CDR3 DNA reads TGTGCCAGCAGCTTCGGACTAGCGGGAGAAATCACCGGGGAGCTGTTTTTT. This chain joins TRBV7-2 and TRBJ2-2, with TRBD2 matching over 13 bases. CDR1 is SGHTA and CDR2 is FQGNSA in the germline V gene. The ends lost 3 bases at V and 4 bases at J; junction bases unmatched: 5. The CDR3 covers 17 residues. The variable domain in full, with the rest retrieved from reference TRBV7-2 and TRBJ2-2, is GAGVSQSPSNKVTEKGKDVELRCDPISGHTALYWYRQSLGQGLEFLIYFQGNSAPDKSGLPSDRFSAERTGGSVSTLTIQRTQQEDSAVYLCASSFGLAGEITGELFFGEGSRLTVL.

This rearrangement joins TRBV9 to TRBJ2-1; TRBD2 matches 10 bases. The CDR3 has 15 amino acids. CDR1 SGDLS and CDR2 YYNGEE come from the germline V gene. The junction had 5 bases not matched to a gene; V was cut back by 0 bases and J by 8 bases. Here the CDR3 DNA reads TGTGCCAGCAGCGTAGACGGGACTAGCGTCCATGAGCAGTTCTTC. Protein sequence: CASSVDGTSVHEQFF.

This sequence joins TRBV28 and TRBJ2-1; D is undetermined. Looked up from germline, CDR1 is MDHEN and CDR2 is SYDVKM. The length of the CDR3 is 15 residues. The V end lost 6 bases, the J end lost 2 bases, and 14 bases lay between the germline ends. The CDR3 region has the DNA TGTGCCAGCAGCCGAGACTCACCCCCCTACAATGAGCAGTTCTTC. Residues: CASSRDSPPYNEQFF.

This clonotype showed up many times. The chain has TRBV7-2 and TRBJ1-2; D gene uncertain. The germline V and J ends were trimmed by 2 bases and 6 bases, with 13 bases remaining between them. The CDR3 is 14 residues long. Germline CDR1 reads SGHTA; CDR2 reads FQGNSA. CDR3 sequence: CASSLNRGRNGYTF. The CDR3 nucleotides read TGTGCCAGCAGCTTAAACAGAGGGAGGAATGGCTACACCTTC.